This paragraph covers one TCR beta chain sequence. The data belong to a study of cytotoxic CD8 clonotypes in ibrutinib-treated CLL. Across the study: Partial response was seen in around 25 patients and complete response in 2; after median around six years, approximately 14 stayed remitted, 12 progressed. Response samples came after a median roughly 11 months of treatment, range 6 to 36.

Germline values: CDR1 ENHRY, CDR2 SYGVKD. CDR3 length: 16 amino acids. V dropped 4 bases and J dropped 3 bases, with 18 bases sitting between them. Assay used: immunoSEQ multiplex PCR; TCRdb lists only in-frame clones, some missing. The data contain approximately 6,000 clones, around two thirds of them singletons. The origin of this receptor is a human donor with chronic lymphocytic leukemia. This rearrangement joins TRBV10-3 to TRBJ1-1, with D tentatively TRBD1 (5 bases). The sequenced sample was PBMCs, obtained before ibrutinib treatment. The CDR3, as DNA: TGTGCCATCAGTGGTGTGGACGGCGGGGGGGACACTGAAGCTTTCTTT. Translated: CAISGVDGGGDTEAFF.